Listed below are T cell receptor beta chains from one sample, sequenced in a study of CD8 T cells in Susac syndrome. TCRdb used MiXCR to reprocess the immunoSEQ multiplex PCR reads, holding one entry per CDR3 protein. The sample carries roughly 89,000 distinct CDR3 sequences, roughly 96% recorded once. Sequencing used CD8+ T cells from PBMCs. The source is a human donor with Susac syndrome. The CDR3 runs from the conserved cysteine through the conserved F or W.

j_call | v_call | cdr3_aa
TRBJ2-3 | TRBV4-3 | CASNVAGSTDTQYF
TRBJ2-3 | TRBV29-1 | CSTDGTDTQYF
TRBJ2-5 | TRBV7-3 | CASSLMPGSPETQYF
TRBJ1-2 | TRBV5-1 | CASSSGQGDLPYGYTF
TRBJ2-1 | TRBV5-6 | CASRYGTYNEQFF
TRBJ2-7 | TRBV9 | CASSTTTGPAYEQYF
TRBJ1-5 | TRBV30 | CAWSSSPGSNQPQHF
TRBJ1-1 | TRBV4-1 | CASSPPVGDTEAFF
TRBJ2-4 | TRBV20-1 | CSARELQGENIQYF
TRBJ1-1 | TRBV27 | CASSYRVDTEAFF
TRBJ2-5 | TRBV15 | CATSSQRTTTTQYF
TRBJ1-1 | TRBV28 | CASSPLVDTLGDTEAFF
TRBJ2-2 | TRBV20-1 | CSARDSDRATVGELFF
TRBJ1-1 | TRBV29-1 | CSVEDTGYAFF
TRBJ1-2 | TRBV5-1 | CASSGGGPGGYGYTF
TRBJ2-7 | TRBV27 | CASSSTGPYEQYF
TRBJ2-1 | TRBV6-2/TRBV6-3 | CASSSGGVIYNEQFF
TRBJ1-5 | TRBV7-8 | CASSSGTGDNQPQHF
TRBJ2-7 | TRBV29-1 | CSVSGTGYEQYF
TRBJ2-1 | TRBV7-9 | CASSGFQGSSYNEQFF
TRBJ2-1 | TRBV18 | CASSPGQYNEQFF
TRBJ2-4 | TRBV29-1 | CSARGVSKNIQYF
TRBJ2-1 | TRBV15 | CATSRESRDDEQFF
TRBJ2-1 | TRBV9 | CASSVGSLAGNEQFF
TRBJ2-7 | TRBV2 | CASKRETGGYEQYF
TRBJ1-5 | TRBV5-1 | CASSLEGGTQPQHF
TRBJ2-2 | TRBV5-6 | CASSPIAWQNTGELFF
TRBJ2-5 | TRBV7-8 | CASNRPGGVETQYF
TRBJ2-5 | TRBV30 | CAWTPSGRAKTQYF
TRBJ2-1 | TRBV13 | CASSGLVSNEQFF
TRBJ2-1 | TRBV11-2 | CASSFGTGLLARYNEQFF
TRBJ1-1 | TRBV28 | CASSFRGQGEAFF